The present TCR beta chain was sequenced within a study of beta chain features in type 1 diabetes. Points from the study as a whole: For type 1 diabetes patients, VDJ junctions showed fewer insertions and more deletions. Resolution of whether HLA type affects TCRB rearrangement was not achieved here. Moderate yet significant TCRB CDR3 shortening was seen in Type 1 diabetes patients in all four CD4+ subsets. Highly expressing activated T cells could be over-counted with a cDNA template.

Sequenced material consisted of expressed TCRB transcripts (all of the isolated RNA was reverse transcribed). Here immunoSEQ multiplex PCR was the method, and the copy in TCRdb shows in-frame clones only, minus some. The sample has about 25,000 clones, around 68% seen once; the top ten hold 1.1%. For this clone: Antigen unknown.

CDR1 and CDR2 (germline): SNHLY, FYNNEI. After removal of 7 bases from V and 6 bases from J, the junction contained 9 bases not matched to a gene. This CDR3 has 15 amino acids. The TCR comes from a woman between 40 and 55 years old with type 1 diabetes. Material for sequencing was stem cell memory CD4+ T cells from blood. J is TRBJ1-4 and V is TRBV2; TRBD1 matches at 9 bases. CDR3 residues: CASNPDRGKDEKLFF. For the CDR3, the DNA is TGTGCCAGCAATCCCGACAGGGGGAAGGATGAAAAACTGTTTTTT.